This T cell receptor (beta chain) was found in a study of T cells after yellow fever vaccination. The CDR3 consists of 19 residues. Losses at the gene ends were 1 base for V and 0 bases for J; bases not matched to a gene: 8. Germline V CDR1 and CDR2: LNHNV, YYDKDF (reference sequence). TCRdb reprocessed the 5' RACE reads via MiXCR and lists one record per CDR3 protein. The table records approximately 110,000 distinct CDR3 sequences, more than 6.5% of them present only once. Findings and caveats of the study: Faster peaking, at day 5 versus 15, marked a secondary response that was weaker.

Ten or more counts support this clonotype. What it binds is not known. The sample here was CD4+ T cells sorted from PBMCs, taken approximately 11 days after the first yellow fever vaccination. V gene TRBV15 combines with J gene TRBJ2-6; TRBD2 agrees at 8 bases. This clonotype was obtained from a man aged 18 to 30 who received the YFV17D yellow fever vaccine. The CDR3 sequence is CATSRGGGSYRSGANVLTF. The CDR3 bases are TGTGCCACCAGCAGAGGCGGGGGGTCCTATCGCTCTGGGGCCAACGTCCTGACTTTC.